Here is one T cell receptor (beta chain) with its context. Its antigen is still unknown. The input lacks base qualities; no much larger clone sits a single base away. TCRbeta CDR3 regions were amplified from genomic DNA by means of the immunoSEQ Assay, a bias-controlled multiplex PCR. The study's processing was this. Within the assay, amplification of reference gene primers was used to estimate how many nucleated cells each sample contained. To quantify the absolute abundance of each unique TCRbeta CDR3 rearrangement, sequence reads were collapsed and filtered. For each sample, productive Simpson clonality was calculated by taking the square root of Simpson's diversity index across productive rearrangements. This is the immuneACCESS table as TCRdb keeps it, with only in-frame sequences that have V and J called. A part of the clones is gone; compared with another copy, unresolved V genes explain less than half, and the rest is unexplained. Clonal size and the V and J genes are those of that table, whereas D and trimming came from the DNA. Across this sample there are about 120,000 clones, with over 80% seen only once. The ten largest account for just under 30% of the sample.

Whole blood was collected in K2EDTA tubes by collaborating institutions according to the institutions' own protocols. For TCRbeta analysis, collaborators shipped samples as frozen whole blood, isolated PBMCs, or DNA extracted from either of those sample types. According to the germline V gene, CDR1 reads MNHNS and CDR2 reads SASEGT. V drops 1 base and J drops 4 bases, leaving 10 bases in between. The CDR3 runs 14 residues from the cysteine to the phenylalanine. The retained sequence is limited to the CDR3, 42 bases, with the frame set at the first base. This entry is derived from a study of blood T cell repertoires in COVID-19 (dated by TCRdb to 2020 to 2021). Notes on the research overall: Samples covering the acute and convalescent phases of COVID-19 were provided by collaborators in the United States, Italy and Spain. The material from the prospective study consisted of cDNA or gDNA derived from T cells, B-cell-depleted T cells, or PBMCs. Deeply sampled blood TCRbeta repertoires from subjects exposed to, actively infected with, or recovered from COVID-19 were included in the dataset. The repertoires were released in a freely available public database intended as a resource for research on the immune response to SARS-CoV-2. Samples came from the ongoing ImmuneRACE study (first 160 participants) plus 1,254 subjects from 6 global collaborators. A de-identified subject ID, COVID-19 status, age in years and sex were almost always included in the sample metadata. Where available, HLA class I and class II types were taken from metadata supplied by the sample provider and were not determined by assay-based typing.

Study-wide conclusions, independent of this receptor: How much clinical and demographic metadata was included differed by source and by participant, and the metadata was provided uncurated.

Sample: peripheral blood. The receptor's source is an older woman with acute or convalescent COVID-19. The chain employs TRBV6-1 and TRBJ1-2; the D gene is unclear. The CDR3 in this case is CASSEEAGFYGYTF. The nucleotide sequence reads TGTGCCAGCAGTGAAGAAGCGGGTTTCTATGGCTACACCTTC.